Detailed here is one T cell receptor (beta chain). Its antigen is undetermined. Donors counted as nominally healthy when sampled, yet unrecorded immune exposures were likely. The data derive from a study of cytomegalovirus exposure and HLA in healthy donors. The CDR3 sequence is 15 residues long. V was cut by 7 bases and J by 7 bases, with 19 bases left in between. Germline V gene data show CDR1 as MNHNY and CDR2 as SVGAGI (reference sequence). Primers included in the PCR were 60 Vbeta and 13 Jbeta primers. Assay used: immunoSEQ multiplex PCR; TCRdb lists only in-frame clones, some missing. The sample holds 99,000 or so clones; around 80% are singletons and the top ten take roughly 1.8%. Whole-study results and caveats: In vitro work confirmed that three CMV-associated chains recognize CMV antigens. DRB1 showed the most TCR associations and HLA-C the fewest in a later analysis, as rates varied by HLA locus.

V and J are TRBV6-6 and TRBJ1-4; the D is unclear. Sequenced sample: PBMCs. The TCR comes from a middle-aged woman in good health and CMV-seronegative. In DNA form, the CDR3 reads TGTGCCAGCATTTTTTATGGGCCAGAACCTGAAAAACTGTTTTTT. This codes for CASIFYGPEPEKLFF.